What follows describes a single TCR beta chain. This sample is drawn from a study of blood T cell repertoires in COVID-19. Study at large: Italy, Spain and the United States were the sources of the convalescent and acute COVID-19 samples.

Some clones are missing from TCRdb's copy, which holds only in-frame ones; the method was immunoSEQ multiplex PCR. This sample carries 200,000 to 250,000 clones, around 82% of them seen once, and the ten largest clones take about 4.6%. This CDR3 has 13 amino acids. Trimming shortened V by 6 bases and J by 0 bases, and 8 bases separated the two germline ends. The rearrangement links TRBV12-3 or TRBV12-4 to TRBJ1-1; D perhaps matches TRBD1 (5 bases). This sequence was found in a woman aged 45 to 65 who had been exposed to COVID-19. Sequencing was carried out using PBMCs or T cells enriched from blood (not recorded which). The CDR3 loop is CASRIQVNTEAFF. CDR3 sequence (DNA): TGTGCCAGCAGAATACAGGTGAACACTGAAGCTTTCTTT.